Included here is one TCR beta chain sequence, with context. There is no known antigen for this receptor. Base qualities are not provided; no much larger clone lies one nucleotide away. The data belong to a study of T cell responses to AZD1222 COVID-19 vaccine (dated by TCRdb to the early 2020s). Background for the entire study: AZD1222 recipients whose second dose came at about 4 weeks and those whose second dose came at about 12 weeks were combined into one group, since spike-specific TCR depth and breadth did not differ between the two schedules. A total of about 230 trial participants underwent TCR sequencing, of whom approximately 210 received two doses of AZD1222 and about 25 received two doses of the MenACWY control vaccine. Trial participants were enrolled by age into 18-55, 56-69 and 70-plus year subgroups, with about 150, 27 and 61 TCR-sequenced participants respectively. Results and caveats for the whole study, not just this receptor: After two AZD1222 doses, spike-specific TCR breadth and depth were significantly higher than at day 0 and than in MenACWY recipients. Conclusions about previously exposed vaccinees are limited because only five to seven AZD1222 recipients were SARS-CoV-2 seropositive at baseline. No day 14 peak-response samples were available, so repertoires were characterized only after the peak T cell response. The 56-69-year group was small, and its depth increase did not reach significance, likely because of low power. Nearly half of unique spike-specific TCRs reportedly recognized epitopes outside regions mutated in the B.1.351 and B.1.1.7 variants. Participants were mostly white British, with more females than males. The authors suggested clonal diversity may have been underestimated. The vaccine-associated CD4 TCRs covered the entire spike protein, and the dominant responses fell in regions 160-218 and 743-854.

The CDR3 regions of human TCRbeta chains were analyzed by immunosequencing. As for the authors' bioinformatics: TCRs in the repertoires were matched against a reference library of SARS-CoV-2-specific TCRs that had been generated with the MIRA antigen-specificity platform. Breadth was defined as the fraction of unique TCRs that were SARS-CoV-2-associated. Depth was defined as the fraction of total T cells that were SARS-CoV-2-associated. Using the MIRA data, every spike-specific TCR was mapped to the spike region that the TCR reacted to and assigned to either a CD4 or a CD8 class. Log10-transformed breadth and depth values were compared by one-way ANOVA with Sidak's multiple comparisons tests. In its TCRdb copy, this immuneACCESS table keeps in-frame sequences only and misses some clones. Where compared with another copy, unresolved V genes explain less than half of these, and the others have no known cause. V and J calls and clone size follow that table, whereas D and trimming were derived from the DNA. The sample table contains about 120,000 clones; only one count was recorded for 85% to 90% of them. Clones ranked in the top ten supply less than 15% of the sample.

Reading the label with the study, this specimen's time point is: baseline before first vaccination. Vaccinee samples were obtained from the UK trials COV001 and COV002, which included a single-blind randomized controlled phase 2/3 trial of AZD1222 (ChAdOx1 nCoV-19) in healthy adults. For TCRbeta chain sequencing, PBMC samples were collected from trial participants at day 0 and at day 28 after the second dose. V is cut by 5 bases and J by 4 bases, and the space between the germline ends is 24 bases. The CDR3, cysteine through phenylalanine, is 18 amino acids long. The sequence is cut down to CDR3 DNA, 54 bases in frame from base 1. CDR1 SGHTA and CDR2 FQGTGA were looked up in the germline V gene.

The TCR was taken from an adult in good health. This specimen was peripheral blood, taken on day 0 of AZD1222 vaccination. The chain joins TRBV7-3 to TRBJ2-1; the best D guess is TRBD2, with 6 bases matching. The bases are TGTGCCAGCAGCCTCGGTCACGGGACTCGAAATTTTTACAATGAGCAGTTCTTC. Translated, it reads CASSLGHGTRNFYNEQFF.